This T cell receptor beta chain was profiled in a study of T cell repertoires in cytomegalovirus infection. With 8 bases clipped from V and 8 bases from J, the junction kept 12 bases outside the gene matches. Germline V gives CDR1 SQVTM, CDR2 ANQGSEA. This CDR3 region has 14 residues. TCRdb reanalysed the reads using MiXCR and keeps one entry per CDR3 protein. The table lists some 600,000 distinct CDR3 sequences, roughly 26% of them singletons. Material: CD8+ T cells from PBMCs. The V and J genes are TRBV29-1 and TRBJ2-1; 10 positions match TRBD2. The TCR was taken from a human donor in good health (CMV status not recorded). Some clones in this sample may be carry-over from other donors' samples. For the CDR3, the DNA is TGCAGCCTATTAAGTTCTAGCGGGGGCTATGAGCAGTTCTTC. Protein: CSLLSSSGGYEQFF.